Listed here are 32 T cell receptor beta chains from one sample, sequenced in a study of metastatic and nonmetastatic thyroid tumors. Thyroid surgery was preceded by no treatment in any patient. TCRdb called clones again from the PCR reads with MiXCR. The sample carries around 6,000 clones, roughly a third recorded once. Specimen: adjacent normal tissue. These receptors were taken from a male donor with papillary thyroid cancer or a benign thyroid nodule (not recorded which). Some clones in this sample may be carry-over from other donors' samples.

The CDR3 DNA reads as TGTGCCAGCAGCTTATCCCCGGGAGGCTACAATGAGCAGTTCTTC. The encoded protein is CASSLSPGGYNEQFF. The chain uses TRBV7-9 and TRBJ2-1, with 7 bases aligning to TRBD2. With 2 bases clipped from V and 3 bases from J, the junction kept 4 bases outside the gene matches. The CDR3 contains 15 residues. The V gene's germline CDR1 is SEHNR and CDR2 FQNEAQ (reference sequence).

This clone was recorded only once. The V call is TRBV6-2 or TRBV6-3, the J call TRBJ2-3, with 9 nucleotides matching TRBD2. CDR1 is MNHEY, CDR2 SVGEGT, per germline. The V gene end was trimmed by 2 bases and the J gene end by 2 bases; junction bases not matched to a gene: 17. The CDR3 loop spans 20 amino acids. The CDR3 loop is CASSYDRDLAGTEDTDTQYF. The DNA for the CDR3 is TGTGCCAGCAGTTACGATCGGGATCTAGCGGGAACAGAAGACACAGATACGCAGTATTTT.

V usage is TRBV11-2 and J usage is TRBJ1-2; the D is unclear. Germline CDR1 is SGHAT and CDR2 is FQNNGV. This CDR3 is built from 14 residues. V lost 5 bases to trimming and J lost 2 bases, with 12 bases between them. The CDR3 nucleotides are TGTGCCAGCAGCCCGTACGGAGCAAACTATGGCTACACCTTC. Translating gives CASSPYGANYGYTF.

This clone was seen repeatedly, ten times or more. The V and J genes are TRBV6-1 and TRBJ2-7; D might be TRBD2 (5 bases). With 5 bases removed from V and 2 bases from J, the gap between germline ends came to 10 bases. The germline V gene encodes CDR1 MNHNS and CDR2 SASEGT. The CDR3 runs 13 residues. The CDR3 DNA sequence: TGTGCCAGCAGTTTTCCGGGGACCTACGAGCAGTACTTC. The encoded protein is CASSFPGTYEQYF.

This clone is termed large. The rearrangement links TRBV6-2 or TRBV6-3 to TRBJ2-7; TRBD1 is a possible D gene (5 bases). V shed 1 base and J shed 0 bases, with 10 bases lying between them. The length of the CDR3 is 15 residues. Germline V gene sequence: CDR1 MNHEY, CDR2 SVGEGT. This CDR3 reads CASSYLGPNSYEQYF. CDR3 nucleotides: TGTGCCAGCAGTTACTTGGGGCCAAACTCCTACGAGCAGTACTTC.

This clone was detected only once. V gene TRBV5-1 combines with J gene TRBJ2-1, with 11 bases aligning to TRBD2. From germline, CDR1 is SGHRS and CDR2 YFSETQ. Trimming at V came to 3 bases and at J to 5 bases, leaving 4 bases not matched to a gene. CDR3 size: 15 residues. The CDR3, as DNA: TGCGCCAGCAGCTCACTAGCGGGAGAAAACAATGAGCAGTTCTTC. This gives the protein CASSSLAGENNEQFF. Using reference TRBV5-1 and TRBJ2-1 for the parts outside the CDR3, the full variable domain is KAGVTQTPRYLIKTRGQQVTLSCSPISGHRSVSWYQQTPGQGLQFLFEYFSETQRNKGNFPGRFSGRQFSNSRSEMNVSTLELGDSALYLCASSSLAGENNEQFFGPGTRLTVL.

This clone was seen at least ten times. The chain is built from TRBV12-3 or TRBV12-4 and TRBJ2-5, with 11 bases matching TRBD2. Trimming removed 0 bases from V and 6 bases from J; junction bases left unmatched: 6. The CDR3 is 16 amino acids. CDR3 nucleotide sequence: TGTGCCAGCAGTTTAGCCCGTAGCGGGAGGGTAAAGACCCAGTACTTC. Translated: CASSLARSGRVKTQYF.

This clone was counted ten times or more. It may be a read error: a sequence one base away is much more abundant. The V gene is TRBV4-1, the J gene TRBJ1-3; possibly TRBD1 for D (5 bases). CDR3 length: 14 amino acids. CDR1 is MGHRA, CDR2 YSYEKL, per germline. The CDR3 here is CASSHGLGGTTIYF. In nucleotides, the CDR3 is TGCGCCAGCAGCCACGGGTTGGGGGGAACCACCATATATTTT.

At least ten counts were recorded for this clone. Other DNA sequences from this sample encode an identical CDR3 as well. The chain is built from TRBV7-2 and TRBJ2-3; TRBD2 matches 12 bases. Trimming took 1 base from V and 0 from J; bases not matched to a gene: 5. Germline assignment: CDR1 SGHTA and CDR2 FQGNSA. The CDR3 spans 18 residues. CDR3 residues: CASSLGLAGGRSTDTQYF. The CDR3 bases are TGTGCCAGCAGCTTAGGGCTAGCGGGAGGGCGGAGCACAGATACGCAGTATTTT.

CDR3 bases: TGTGCCAGTAGTATGGGCTCCTACGAGCAGTACTTC. Amino acids: CASSMGSYEQYF. The chain has TRBV19 and TRBJ2-7, with D hard to call. CDR1 LNHDA and CDR2 SQIVND come from the germline V gene (reference sequence). The CDR3 contains 12 residues. Trimming cost V 3 bases and J 0 bases, with 3 bases left between them.

This clone has a handful of counts. The chain links TRBV10-3 to TRBJ2-2; D is perhaps TRBD2 (6 bases). This CDR3 spans 15 amino acids. Germline V gene lookup returns CDR1 ENHRY and CDR2 SYGVKD. Between the trimmed V and J ends, which lost 3 bases and 4 bases, there was a span of 12 bases. In DNA form, the CDR3 reads TGTGCCATCAGTGAAGTCGGAGGGAGCACCGGGGAGCTGTTTTTT. It specifies CAISEVGGSTGELFF.

The chain couples TRBV20-1 to TRBJ2-1; 7 nucleotides agree with TRBD2. Per germline, CDR1 DFQATT and CDR2 SNEGSKA (reference sequence). V was clipped by 0 bases and J by 0 bases; unmatched bases: 5. This CDR3 is built from 16 residues. CDR3 amino acids: CSARDHLAASYNEQFF. CDR3 nucleotide sequence: TGCAGTGCTAGAGATCATCTAGCGGCCTCCTACAATGAGCAGTTCTTC.

The rearrangement joins TRBV11-2 to TRBJ1-6, with D uncertain. Germline CDR1 SGHAT, CDR2 FQNNGV. V lost 5 bases and J 5 bases, leaving 4 bases between the germline ends. CDR3 length: 12 residues. The CDR3 region has the DNA TGTGCCAGCAGCCAGGATAATTCACCCCTCCACTTT. Translated, it gives CASSQDNSPLHF. Using reference TRBV11-2 and TRBJ1-6 for the parts outside the CDR3, the full variable domain is EAGVAQSPRYKIIEKRQSVAFWCNPISGHATLYWYQQILGQGPKLLIQFQNNGVVDDSQLPKDRFSAERLKGVDSTLKIQPAKLEDSAVYLCASSQDNSPLHFGNGTRLTVT.

This clone was counted a few times. The rearrangement links TRBV6-5 to TRBJ1-3; perhaps TRBD1 as D (6 bases). This CDR3 has 13 amino acids. Trimming stripped 5 bases from V and 2 bases from J, with 7 bases between. Germline CDR1 MNHEY, CDR2 SVGAGI. CDR3: CASSNRAGNTIYF. Here the CDR3 DNA reads TGTGCCAGCAGTAACAGGGCTGGAAACACCATATATTTT.

The chain links TRBV28 to TRBJ2-7; D possibly matches TRBD1 or TRBD2 (5 bases each). Germline V lookup: CDR1 MDHEN, CDR2 SYDVKM. The CDR3 covers 13 residues. V gave up 8 bases and J gave up 3 bases, with 14 bases separating them. The CDR3 sequence is CASLRQRRYEQYF. The CDR3 DNA follows: TGTGCCAGCCTCAGACAGCGGCGCTACGAGCAGTACTTC.

The V gene is TRBV9, the J gene TRBJ2-1; TRBD2 matches at 8 bases. This CDR3 is built from 17 residues. Germline CDR1 reads SGDLS; CDR2 reads YYNGEE. V lost 6 bases to trimming and J lost 1 base; unmatched junction nucleotides: 12. The DNA for the CDR3 is TGTGCCAGCATGGATAGCGGGACCGGCGAGTCCTACAATGAGCAGTTCTTC. Protein: CASMDSGTGESYNEQFF.

The V call is TRBV9, the J call TRBJ2-1; 10 nucleotides agree with TRBD2. Trimming cost V 4 bases and J 5 bases; bases outside gene matches: 9. The CDR3 loop spans 16 amino acids. Germline loops: CDR1 SGDLS, CDR2 YYNGEE. The CDR3 nucleotides read TGTGCCAGCAGCCCAGGTAGGACTAGCGGCAACAATGAGCAGTTCTTC. It translates to CASSPGRTSGNNEQFF.

The V and J genes are TRBV3-1 and TRBJ2-7; the match to TRBD1 covers 10 bases. Germline CDR1 reads LGHDT; CDR2 reads YNNKEL (reference sequence). V lost 5 bases to trimming and J lost 6 bases; unmatched junction nucleotides: 7. This CDR3 has 14 residues. Written as DNA, the CDR3 is TGTGCCAGCAGCTTAGCGTGGGACAGGGGCGAGCAGTACTTC. Protein product: CASSLAWDRGEQYF.

This rearrangement joins TRBV11-2 to TRBJ2-1, with 7 positions matching TRBD1. The CDR3 has 16 residues. Germline-derived CDR1 and CDR2 are SGHAT and FQNNGV. J was trimmed by 6 bases and V by 5 bases; bases with no gene match: 13. The CDR3 nucleotides read TGTGCCAGCAGCCTCCAGGTTACGTACAGGGGCAATGAGCAGTTCTTC. This codes for CASSLQVTYRGNEQFF.

The chain employs TRBV6-1 and TRBJ1-6; D ambiguous. Trimming took off 9 bases at V and 7 bases at J, with 16 bases between the two ends. Looked up from germline, CDR1 is MNHNS and CDR2 is SASEGT. This CDR3 has 14 residues. The CDR3 nucleotides read TGTGCCAGTAATATCTCTCCGGGAAATTCACCCCTCCACTTT. Amino acid sequence: CASNISPGNSPLHF.

This chain links TRBV20-1 with TRBJ2-1; D perhaps matches TRBD1 (5 bases). CDR3 length: 14 residues. The germline gives CDR1 DFQATT, CDR2 SNEGSKA (reference sequence). Trimming took 0 bases from V and 4 from J, leaving 10 bases between them. CDR3 loop: CSARDKTAYNEQFF. For the CDR3, the DNA is TGCAGTGCTAGAGACAAGACAGCGTACAATGAGCAGTTCTTC.

J is TRBJ1-2 and V is TRBV12-3 or TRBV12-4; 9 positions agree with TRBD1. Unmatched junction bases numbered 11, after V lost 9 bases and J lost 3 bases. This CDR3 spans 15 amino acids. This CDR3 reads CASRPGTGKYYGYTF. The CDR3 DNA sequence: TGTGCCAGTCGCCCCGGGACAGGGAAGTACTATGGCTACACCTTC.

The J gene is TRBJ1-1, the V gene TRBV10-2, with D hard to call. Looked up from germline, CDR1 is WSHSY and CDR2 is SAAADI. The CDR3 spans 13 residues. V was cut by 4 bases and J by 1 base, with 7 bases left in between. For the CDR3, the DNA is TGCGCCAGCAGTGCGACGGCGAACACTGAAGCTTTCTTT. It encodes CASSATANTEAFF.

The rearrangement links TRBV11-2 to TRBJ1-2; D ambiguous. This CDR3 is built from 14 residues. The V gene's germline CDR1 is SGHAT and CDR2 FQNNGV. Deletions cut 5 bases from V and 2 bases from J, with 12 bases between. As DNA, the CDR3 is TGTGCCAGCAGCCCGTACGCAGCAAACTATGGCTACACCTTC. Translating gives CASSPYAANYGYTF.

The chain couples TRBV4-2 to TRBJ2-1, with D maybe TRBD1 (6 bases). V gave up 6 bases and J gave up 4 bases, with 19 bases separating them. Germline-derived CDR1 and CDR2 are LGHNA and YNFKEQ. The CDR3 is 16 residues long. CDR3 region: CASSRARGNKYNEQFF. For the CDR3, the DNA is TGTGCCAGCAGTAGGGCTAGGGGGAATAAATACAATGAGCAGTTCTTC.

In its sample, this clone was seen a few times. The chain links TRBV2 to TRBJ1-1, with D possibly TRBD1 on 6 matching bases. Germline CDR1 reads SNHLY; CDR2 reads FYNNEI. The V end lost 6 bases, the J end lost 11 bases, and 19 bases lay between the germline ends. The CDR3 has 13 amino acids. The CDR3 is CASSTRTVEGAFF. The DNA of the CDR3 is TGTGCCAGCAGCACAAGGACAGTCGAGGGGGCTTTCTTT.

This clone has just a few counts. Here the CDR3 omits its conserved ending phenylalanine or tryptophan, so a read error is the likely source. Because the CDR3's place on the DNA is in doubt, the DNA is left out and the CDR3 is given as listed by TCRdb. The rearrangement links TRBV6-1 to TRBJ1-5. The CDR3 length equals 12 residues, ends included. Germline values: CDR1 MNHNS, CDR2 SASEGT. CDR3 loop: CASHSGGQPRHY.

This clone counts as medium-sized. This chain uses TRBV20-1 with TRBJ2-3; 8 bases are shared with TRBD2. Germline values: CDR1 DFQATT, CDR2 SNEGSKA (reference sequence). The CDR3 consists of 16 residues. J was trimmed by 2 bases and V by 5 bases; bases with no gene match: 12. The chain's CDR3 is CSASPGAGGLTDTQYF. DNA of the CDR3: TGCAGTGCTTCCCCAGGGGCGGGAGGTCTCACAGATACGCAGTATTTT.

This clone showed up just a few times. The chain links TRBV27 to TRBJ1-1; 8 nucleotides agree with TRBD1. This CDR3 spans 16 amino acids. From germline, CDR1 is MNHEY and CDR2 SMNVEV (reference sequence). Trimming cost V 6 bases and J 1 base; bases outside gene matches: 10. The CDR3 here is CASSQFQGASNTEAFF. The CDR3 nucleotides read TGTGCCAGCAGCCAATTCCAGGGGGCGTCGAACACTGAAGCTTTCTTT.

By frequency in the sample, this clone is medium-sized. The chain couples TRBV19 to TRBJ1-6; weak D call: TRBD1 (5 bases). The CDR3 runs to 14 residues. CDR1 is LNHDA, CDR2 SQIVND, per germline (reference sequence). Trimming cost V 6 bases and J 10 bases, with 16 bases left between them. The DNA of the CDR3 is TGTGCCAGTAGCCCCGGGGCTAAGTGGTCACCCCTCCACTTT. Its translation is CASSPGAKWSPLHF.

In its sample, this clone is medium-sized (0.01 to 0.1%). CDR3 DNA sequence: TGTGCCAGCAGGGCCTTAAATGAAAAACTGTTTTTT. It translates to CASRALNEKLFF. The chain carries TRBV2 and TRBJ1-4, with no clear D. Trimming removed 6 bases at V and 5 bases at J, with 7 bases between. The germline gives CDR1 SNHLY, CDR2 FYNNEI. This CDR3 spans 12 amino acids.

The CDR3 sequence is CASIRLAWWPGDEQFF. The CDR3 nucleotides read TGTGCCAGCATCCGACTAGCGTGGTGGCCCGGCGATGAGCAGTTCTTC. The rearrangement links TRBV6-1 to TRBJ2-1; 8 bases are a match to TRBD2. The CDR3 is 16 residues long. The trim removed 7 bases at V and 8 bases at J, leaving 16 bases unmatched. Germline V lookup: CDR1 MNHNS, CDR2 SASEGT.